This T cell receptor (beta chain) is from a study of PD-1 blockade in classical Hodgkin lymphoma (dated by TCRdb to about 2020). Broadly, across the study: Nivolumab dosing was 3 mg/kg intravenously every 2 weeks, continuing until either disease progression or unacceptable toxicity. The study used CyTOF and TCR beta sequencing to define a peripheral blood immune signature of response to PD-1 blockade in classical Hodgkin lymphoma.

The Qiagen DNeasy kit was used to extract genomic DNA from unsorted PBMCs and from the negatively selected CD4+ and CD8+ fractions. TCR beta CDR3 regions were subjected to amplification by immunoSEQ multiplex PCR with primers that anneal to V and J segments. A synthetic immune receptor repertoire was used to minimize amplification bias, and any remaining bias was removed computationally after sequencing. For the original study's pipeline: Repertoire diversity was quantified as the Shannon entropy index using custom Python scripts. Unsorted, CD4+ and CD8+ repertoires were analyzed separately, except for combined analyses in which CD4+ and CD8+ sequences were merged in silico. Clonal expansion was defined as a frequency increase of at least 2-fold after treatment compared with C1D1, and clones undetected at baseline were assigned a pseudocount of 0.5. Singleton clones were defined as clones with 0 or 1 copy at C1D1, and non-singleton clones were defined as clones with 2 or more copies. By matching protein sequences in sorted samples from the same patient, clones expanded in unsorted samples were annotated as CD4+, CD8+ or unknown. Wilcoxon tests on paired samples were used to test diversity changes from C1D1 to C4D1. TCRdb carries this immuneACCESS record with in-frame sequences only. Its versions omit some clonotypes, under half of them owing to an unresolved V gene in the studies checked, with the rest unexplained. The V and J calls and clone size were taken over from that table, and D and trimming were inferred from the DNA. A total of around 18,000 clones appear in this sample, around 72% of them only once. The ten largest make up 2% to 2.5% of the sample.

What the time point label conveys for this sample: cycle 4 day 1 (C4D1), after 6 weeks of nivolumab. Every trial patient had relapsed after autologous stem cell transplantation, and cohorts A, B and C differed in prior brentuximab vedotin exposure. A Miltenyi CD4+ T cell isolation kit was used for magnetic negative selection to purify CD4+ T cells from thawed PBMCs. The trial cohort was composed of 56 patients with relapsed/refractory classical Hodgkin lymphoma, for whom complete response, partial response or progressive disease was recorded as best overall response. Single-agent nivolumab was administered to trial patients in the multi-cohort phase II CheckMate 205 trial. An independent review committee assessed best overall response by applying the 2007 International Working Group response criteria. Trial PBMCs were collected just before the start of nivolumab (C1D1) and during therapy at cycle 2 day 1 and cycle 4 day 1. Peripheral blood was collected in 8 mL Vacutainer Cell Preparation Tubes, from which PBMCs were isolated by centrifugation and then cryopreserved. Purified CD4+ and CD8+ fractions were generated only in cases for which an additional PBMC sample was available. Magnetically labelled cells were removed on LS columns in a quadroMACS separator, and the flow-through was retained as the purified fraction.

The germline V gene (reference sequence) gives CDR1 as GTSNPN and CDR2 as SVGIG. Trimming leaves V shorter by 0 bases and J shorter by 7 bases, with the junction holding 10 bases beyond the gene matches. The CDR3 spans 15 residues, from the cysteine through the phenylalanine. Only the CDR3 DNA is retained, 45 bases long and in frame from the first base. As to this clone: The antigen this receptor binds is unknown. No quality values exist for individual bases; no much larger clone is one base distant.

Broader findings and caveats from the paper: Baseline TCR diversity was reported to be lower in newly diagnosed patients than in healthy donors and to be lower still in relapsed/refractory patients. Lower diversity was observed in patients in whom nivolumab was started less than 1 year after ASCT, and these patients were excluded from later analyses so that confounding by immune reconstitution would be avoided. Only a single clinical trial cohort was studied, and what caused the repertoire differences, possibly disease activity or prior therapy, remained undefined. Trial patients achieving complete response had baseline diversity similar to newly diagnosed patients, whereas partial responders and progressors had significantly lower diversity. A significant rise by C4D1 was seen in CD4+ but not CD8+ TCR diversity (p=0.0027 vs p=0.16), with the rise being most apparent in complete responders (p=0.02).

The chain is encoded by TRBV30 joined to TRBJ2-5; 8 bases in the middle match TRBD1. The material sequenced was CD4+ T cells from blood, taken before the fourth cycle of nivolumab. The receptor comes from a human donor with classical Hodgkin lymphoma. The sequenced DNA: TGTGCCTGGAGTGTGGGGACAGGAACCTCGGGGACCCAGTACTTC. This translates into CAWSVGTGTSGTQYF.